Below, 10 T cell receptor beta chains from the same sample are listed, as sequenced in a study of shared clonotypes between healthy human individuals. Profiled with immunoSEQ multiplex PCR; TCRdb holds only in-frame clones, not every one. The table has roughly 1,500,000 clones, just under 99% seen once. Sequenced material: naive CD4+ T cells sorted from blood. Subset given: CD45RA+ positively selected. Source of these receptors: a man aged 25 to 40 in good health.

The J gene is TRBJ2-7, the V gene TRBV19; perhaps TRBD1 as D (5 bases). V shed 8 bases and J shed 1 base, with 12 bases lying between them. The CDR3 totals 13 residues. Germline V gene data show CDR1 as LNHDA and CDR2 as SQIVND (reference sequence). For the CDR3, the DNA is TGTGCCAGTGCCGGTCAGGGATCCTACGAGCAGTACTTC. This sequence encodes CASAGQGSYEQYF.

The chain employs TRBV25-1 and TRBJ2-3; possibly TRBD1 or TRBD2 for D (5 bases each). Trimming removed 4 bases at V and 5 bases at J, with 10 bases between. The CDR3 consists of 13 residues. In germline, CDR1 is MGHDK, CDR2 SYGVNS. This CDR3 reads CASSVGAGDTQYF. CDR3 nucleotide sequence: TGTGCCAGCAGTGTTGGGGCGGGAGATACGCAGTATTTT.

The genes are TRBV11-2 and TRBJ2-2; no clear D. The V gene's germline CDR1 is SGHAT and CDR2 FQNNGV. The length of the CDR3 is 13 residues. V lost 0 bases to trimming and J lost 4 bases, with 3 bases between them. This CDR3 reads CASSLEITGELFF. The CDR3 DNA sequence: TGTGCCAGCAGCTTAGAGATCACCGGGGAGCTGTTTTTT.

The chain carries TRBV5-6 and TRBJ1-4; TRBD1 matches 8 bases. Unmatched junction bases numbered 7, after V lost 3 bases and J lost 6 bases. Germline V gives CDR1 SGHDT, CDR2 YYEEEE. This CDR3 is 15 amino acids long. CDR3 loop: CASSYGQGRDEKLFF. CDR3 sequence (DNA): TGTGCCAGCAGCTACGGACAGGGTAGGGATGAAAAACTGTTTTTT.

The chain combines TRBV4-1 with TRBJ1-4; D is possibly TRBD1 (6 bases). The CDR3 is 17 residues long. Germline V gene sequence: CDR1 MGHRA, CDR2 YSYEKL. V lost 8 bases, J lost 0 bases, and 19 bases lay in between. The CDR3 DNA is TGCGCCAGCCGTGGGGCAGGGGCGGTCTCAACTAATGAAAAACTGTTTTTT. Amino acids: CASRGAGAVSTNEKLFF.

The rearrangement links TRBV29-1 to TRBJ1-2; tentatively, D is TRBD1 (6 bases). CDR1 is SQVTM and CDR2 is ANQGSEA in the germline V gene. The CDR3 extends over 13 amino acids. Trimming took 4 bases from V and 8 from J, leaving 17 bases between them. The DNA of the CDR3 is TGCAGCGTTGCTGGGGGGGGCCGGGACGGCTACACCTTC. Amino acid sequence: CSVAGGGRDGYTF.

The V call is TRBV2, the J call TRBJ1-5; 9 bases are a match to TRBD1. Germline CDR1 reads SNHLY; CDR2 reads FYNNEI. This CDR3 region has 15 residues. V was pared by 8 bases and J by 5 bases, with 10 bases of the junction left unmatched. The CDR3 sequence: CASAPDRGLYQPQHF. CDR3 DNA: TGTGCCAGCGCACCCGACAGGGGGTTGTATCAGCCCCAGCATTTT.

CDR3 DNA: TGTGCCAGCAGCTTAGTTGAGGTTCGCCTCTACAATGAGCAGTTCTTC. The encoded protein is CASSLVEVRLYNEQFF. This chain links TRBV7-2 with TRBJ2-1; D unclear. Germline CDR1 SGHTA, CDR2 FQGNSA. Trimming took off 1 base at V and 3 bases at J, with 13 bases between the two ends. The CDR3 consists of 16 residues.

As concerns this clone: Different DNA sequences within this sample yield the same CDR3. The rearrangement links TRBV5-1 to TRBJ2-1; D possibly corresponds to TRBD1 (6 bases). The CDR3 extends over 12 amino acids. V was cut by 4 bases and J by 10 bases, with 12 bases left in between. Germline loops: CDR1 SGHRS, CDR2 YFSETQ. Written as DNA, the CDR3 is TGCGCCAGCAGCCTGGACAGAGCGGAGCAGTTCTTC. It yields the protein CASSLDRAEQFF.

In DNA, the CDR3 is TGTGCCAGCAGTCCCCGGAGGCACGGAGATACGCAGTATTTT. Encoded protein: CASSPRRHGDTQYF. The chain joins TRBV6-5 to TRBJ2-3; D is possibly TRBD2 (5 bases). CDR3 size: 14 residues. V gave up 5 bases and J gave up 5 bases, with 14 bases separating them. Germline V gives CDR1 MNHEY, CDR2 SVGAGI.